These 32 T cell receptor beta chains share one sample of origin, sequenced in a study of T cell responses to AZD1222 COVID-19 vaccine. TCRdb's table, derived via immunoSEQ multiplex PCR, lists solely in-frame clones and lacks some. The sample records roughly 200,000 clones, roughly 94% being singletons. The specimen comprised peripheral blood, sampled 28 days after the second dose of the MenACWY control vaccine. The origin of the receptors is an adult who received the MenACWY meningococcal vaccine as a control.

The CDR3 loop is CASTQGGEQYF. Here the CDR3 DNA reads TGTGCCAGCACCCAGGGGGGCGAGCAGTACTTC. The V and J genes are TRBV6-5 and TRBJ2-7, with a weak D call TRBD1 (7 bases). The CDR3 length is 11 residues. Germline V gene data show CDR1 as MNHEY and CDR2 as SVGAGI. Trimming removed 7 bases from V and 6 bases from J, with 10 bases in between.

The chain joins TRBV7-9 to TRBJ2-5, with D unclear. Trimming pared 3 bases from V and 0 bases from J, leaving 8 bases between. Germline CDR1 reads SEHNR; CDR2 reads FQNEAQ (reference sequence). CDR3 length: 14 residues. The CDR3, as DNA: TGTGCCAGCAGCTTTGATCAGTACCAAGAGACCCAGTACTTC. Amino acid sequence: CASSFDQYQETQYF.

The chain uses TRBV6-5 and TRBJ1-5; 8 bases match TRBD1. CDR3 size: 13 residues. From germline, CDR1 is MNHEY and CDR2 SVGAGI. Trimming cost V 8 bases and J 11 bases; bases outside gene matches: 11. The CDR3 spells CASRTGGSQAQHF. The CDR3 DNA sequence: TGTGCCAGCCGCACAGGGGGGTCCCAAGCCCAGCATTTT.

This chain links TRBV19 with TRBJ2-4; the match to TRBD2 covers 7 bases. The germline gives CDR1 LNHDA, CDR2 SQIVND (reference sequence). The trim removed 7 bases at V and 6 bases at J, leaving 0 bases unmatched. The CDR3 contains 11 residues. The CDR3 spells CASTGGNIQYF. CDR3 sequence (DNA): TGTGCCAGTACGGGGGGAAACATTCAGTACTTC.

The chain carries TRBV4-1 and TRBJ2-7, with TRBD2 matching over 7 bases. CDR1 and CDR2 from the germline V gene are MGHRA and YSYEKL. V lost 4 bases to trimming and J lost 0 bases; unmatched junction nucleotides: 9. This CDR3 comprises 16 residues. This chain's CDR3 is CASSPQKAGTSYEQYF. CDR3 bases: TGCGCCAGCAGCCCCCAAAAAGCGGGAACCTCCTACGAGCAGTACTTC.

The rearrangement joins TRBV6-1 to TRBJ1-2; the D gene is possibly TRBD1 (5 bases). The germline gives CDR1 MNHNS, CDR2 SASEGT. The CDR3 is 13 amino acids. Trimming removed 2 bases from V and 8 bases from J, with 12 bases in between. The CDR3 loop reads CASSESRDLGYTF. The CDR3 nucleotides are TGTGCCAGCAGTGAATCTCGGGACCTCGGCTACACCTTC.

DNA for the CDR3: TGTGCCAGCAGTTACTCGGGGCTGAACACTGAAGCTTTCTTT. As protein: CASSYSGLNTEAFF. This sequence joins TRBV6-2 or TRBV6-3 and TRBJ1-1, with a weak D call TRBD1 (5 bases). Trimming shortened V by 0 bases and J by 0 bases, and 5 bases separated the two germline ends. This CDR3 comprises 14 residues. The germline V gene encodes CDR1 MNHEY and CDR2 SVGEGT.

The rearrangement links TRBV11-2 to TRBJ2-7; unclear D gene. This CDR3 comprises 15 residues. V was pared by 0 bases and J by 2 bases, with 11 bases between. CDR1 SGHAT and CDR2 FQNNGV come from the germline V gene. CDR3 DNA sequence: TGTGCCAGCAGCTTAGAAGTCGTCAGAACCTACGAGCAGTACTTC. Protein: CASSLEVVRTYEQYF.

CDR3 nucleotide sequence: TGTGCCAGCAGCCAAGGCGCCGGGACTAGAAGCTACGAGCAGTACTTC. Protein product: CASSQGAGTRSYEQYF. The chain couples TRBV4-2 to TRBJ2-7; 8 bases are a match to TRBD2. The junction had 8 bases not matched to a gene; V was cut back by 1 base and J by 3 bases. Germline V gene sequence: CDR1 LGHNA, CDR2 YNFKEQ. The CDR3 covers 16 residues.

This chain connects TRBV28 to TRBJ1-1, with no clear D. V was pared by 6 bases and J by 0 bases, with 8 bases between. Germline V gene lookup returns CDR1 MDHEN and CDR2 SYDVKM. This CDR3 is built from 13 residues. CDR3 amino acids: CASSNQVNTEAFF. The CDR3 nucleotides read TGTGCCAGCAGCAATCAAGTGAACACTGAAGCTTTCTTT.

The chain has TRBV4-1 and TRBJ1-1, with D possibly TRBD1 on 6 matching bases. Germline CDR1 is MGHRA and CDR2 is YSYEKL. The CDR3 extends over 15 amino acids. V lost 3 bases, J lost 0 bases, and 11 bases lay in between. CDR3: CASSHSDRMNTEAFF. The CDR3 DNA reads TGCGCCAGCAGCCACTCAGACAGGATGAACACTGAAGCTTTCTTT.

The rearrangement joins TRBV3-1 (or the pseudogene TRBV3-2) to TRBJ2-3, with D unresolved. Germline V lookup: CDR1 LGHDT, CDR2 YNNKEL (reference sequence). Trimming cost V 3 bases and J 4 bases, with 5 bases left between them. This CDR3 region has 12 residues. The CDR3 DNA is TGTGCCAGCAGCCAGAATTCAGATACGCAGTATTTT. Translated, it gives CASSQNSDTQYF.

CDR3 coding DNA: TGTGCTAGTGGTCTTAGACTAGCGGGGGTCACCGGGGAGCTGTTTTTT. This sequence encodes CASGLRLAGVTGELFF. The V call is TRBV12-5, the J call TRBJ2-2, with 12 bases matching TRBD2. With V trimmed by 5 bases and J by 4 bases, 5 bases remained unmatched. Germline V gives CDR1 LGHNT, CDR2 FRNRAP. This CDR3 has 16 residues.

This sequence joins TRBV4-3 and TRBJ1-1, with D perhaps matching TRBD1 (6 bases). V was pared by 1 base and J by 4 bases, with 16 bases between. In germline, CDR1 is LGHNA, CDR2 YSLEER. The CDR3 covers 16 residues. The CDR3 loop is CASSQVPSLGGTEAFF. CDR3 bases: TGCGCCAGCAGCCAAGTACCCTCGCTAGGGGGCACTGAAGCTTTCTTT.

In nucleotides, the CDR3 is TGTGCCAGCAGCTTACGGACTAGCGGGTCCTACGAGCAGTACTTC. This translates into CASSLRTSGSYEQYF. V is TRBV7-2 and J is TRBJ2-7; 11 bases map to TRBD2. V gave up 2 bases and J gave up 1 base; unmatched junction bases: 1. The CDR3 is made up of 15 amino acids. The germline gives CDR1 SGHTA, CDR2 FQGNSA.

The chain combines TRBV5-4 with TRBJ1-1; D is perhaps TRBD1 (5 bases). The germline V gene has CDR1 SGHNT and CDR2 YYREEE (reference sequence). CDR3 length equals 16 residues. Deletions cut 0 bases from V and 3 bases from J, with 15 bases between. The CDR3 bases are TGTGCCAGCAGCTTGGGGGGGACGGCTGGAGACACTGAAGCTTTCTTT. This translates into CASSLGGTAGDTEAFF.

CDR3 DNA: TGTGCCAGCAGCTTATTTACCACAGATACGCAGTATTTT. Encoded protein: CASSLFTTDTQYF. The gene calls are TRBV5-8 and TRBJ2-3; D gene uncertain. This CDR3 region has 13 residues. Trimming took off 2 bases at V and 2 bases at J, with 6 bases between the two ends. Germline CDR1 is SGHTS and CDR2 is YDEGEE.

This chain connects TRBV7-2 to TRBJ2-1; the match to TRBD2 covers 13 bases. V trimming: 3 bases; J trimming: 4 bases; junction bases outside the gene matches: 3. The V gene's germline CDR1 is SGHTA and CDR2 FQGNSA. The CDR3 spans 16 residues. The CDR3 DNA follows: TGTGCCAGCAGCTTTGGGGGACTAGCGGGGTACAATGAGCAGTTCTTC. It yields the protein CASSFGGLAGYNEQFF.

This chain links TRBV4-2 with TRBJ1-2, with D maybe TRBD1 (5 bases). V lost 4 bases, J lost 3 bases, and 9 bases lay in between. The CDR3 contains 13 residues. CDR1 LGHNA and CDR2 YNFKEQ come from the germline V gene. The CDR3 reads CASSPRVDYGYTF. The CDR3 nucleotides are TGTGCCAGCAGCCCCAGGGTTGACTATGGCTACACCTTC.

The chain combines TRBV10-3 with TRBJ2-2; 12 nucleotides agree with TRBD2. The CDR3 is 16 amino acids. Germline V gives CDR1 ENHRY, CDR2 SYGVKD. With V trimmed by 5 bases and J by 7 bases, 8 bases remained unmatched. The CDR3 here is CAISSLAGGLVGELFF. Here the CDR3 DNA reads TGTGCCATCAGTTCTCTAGCGGGGGGGCTTGTCGGGGAGCTGTTTTTT.

This clone was observed a handful of times. The chain uses TRBV6-2 or TRBV6-3 and TRBJ2-1, with 9 bases identical to TRBD2. The CDR3 has 19 residues. V lost 5 bases and J lost 0; bases outside the gene matches: 14. CDR1 is MNHEY, CDR2 SVGEGT, per germline. This CDR3 is CASSTPERGVLSSYNEQFF. CDR3 in DNA: TGTGCCAGCAGTACCCCCGAGCGGGGGGTCCTAAGCTCCTACAATGAGCAGTTCTTC.

As for this clone: One end of the junction fails to match germline, which may point to a read error. This chain joins TRBV4-1 and TRBJ1-6; D is undetermined. The CDR3 loop spans 13 amino acids. From germline, CDR1 is MGHRA and CDR2 YSYEKL. CDR3 nucleotides: TGCGCCAGCAGCCAAGATCATAAGTCACCCCTCCACTTT. Protein sequence: CASSQDHKSPLHF.

This chain connects TRBV27 to TRBJ1-1; D possibly corresponds to TRBD1 (5 bases). This CDR3 spans 14 amino acids. Germline V lookup: CDR1 MNHEY, CDR2 SMNVEV (reference sequence). Trimming took 2 bases from V and 12 from J, leaving 19 bases between them. The CDR3 DNA follows: TGTGCCAGCAGTTTACCCGGGACGCCGGCGGTGACTTTCTTT. Amino acids: CASSLPGTPAVTFF.

This clone was recorded only once. The CDR3 spells CASSSPGRMNTEAFF. The CDR3 bases are TGTGCCAGCAGCTCTCCCGGACGGATGAACACTGAAGCTTTCTTT. The J gene is TRBJ1-1, the V gene TRBV7-9; D is ambiguous. Germline CDR1 SEHNR, CDR2 FQNEAQ (reference sequence). The germline V and J ends were trimmed by 4 bases and 0 bases, with 12 bases remaining between them. The CDR3 runs 15 residues. Supplemented by reference TRBV7-9 and TRBJ1-1, the full variable domain reads DTGVSQNPRHKITKRGQNVTFRCDPISEHNRLYWYRQTLGQGPEFLTYFQNEAQLEKSRLLSDRFSAERPKGSFSTLEIQRTEQGDSAMYLCASSSPGRMNTEAFFGQGTRLTVV.

The genes are TRBV19 and TRBJ2-2; TRBD1 aligns across 7 bases. Trimming at V came to 6 bases and at J to 3 bases, leaving 4 bases not matched to a gene. The CDR3 totals 14 residues. Looked up from germline, CDR1 is LNHDA and CDR2 is SQIVND (reference sequence). CDR3 loop: CASSHGTDTGELFF. The CDR3 DNA follows: TGTGCCAGTAGCCACGGGACAGACACCGGGGAGCTGTTTTTT.

J is TRBJ2-2 and V is TRBV6-1, with TRBD2 identical over 8 bases. CDR3 length equals 17 residues. V shed 3 bases, J shed 3 bases, and the junction held 9 bases outside the gene matches. Germline-derived CDR1 and CDR2 are MNHNS and SASEGT. CDR3 loop: CASSESRAGAYTGELFF. The CDR3 nucleotides are TGTGCCAGCAGTGAGAGTCGAGCGGGGGCCTACACCGGGGAGCTGTTTTTT.

V usage is TRBV4-3 and J usage is TRBJ2-2; weak D call: TRBD2 (5 bases). CDR1 and CDR2 (germline): LGHNA, YSLEER. Trimming took 0 bases from V and 2 from J, leaving 10 bases between them. The CDR3 covers 16 residues. The CDR3 region is CASSQDFRGNTGELFF. In DNA form, the CDR3 reads TGCGCCAGCAGCCAAGATTTCCGGGGAAACACCGGGGAGCTGTTTTTT.

The genes are TRBV6-5 and TRBJ2-1; D is possibly TRBD1 (6 bases). In germline, CDR1 is MNHEY, CDR2 SVGAGI. The CDR3 totals 13 residues. Between the trimmed V and J ends, which lost 2 bases and 6 bases, there was a span of 8 bases. The CDR3 protein is CASSYDRRNEQFF. The CDR3 DNA reads TGTGCCAGCAGTTACGACAGGCGCAATGAGCAGTTCTTC.

V usage is TRBV18 and J usage is TRBJ1-2, with TRBD1 matching 7 bases. This CDR3 is 14 amino acids long. CDR1 KGHSH and CDR2 LQKENI come from the germline V gene. Germline trimming cut 2 bases from V and 2 bases from J; bases unmatched to any gene: 2. The CDR3 DNA sequence: TGTGCCAGCTCACCAGGACAGGACAACTATGGCTACACCTTC. Amino acids: CASSPGQDNYGYTF.

The chain employs TRBV28 and TRBJ2-1; D is possibly TRBD1 or TRBD2 (6 bases each). Germline assignment: CDR1 MDHEN and CDR2 SYDVKM. This CDR3 comprises 16 residues. V shed 2 bases and J shed 2 bases, with 13 bases lying between them. The CDR3, as DNA: TGTGCCAGCAGTTTAGTTGGGGGGCAGGCCTACAATGAGCAGTTCTTC. Its protein is CASSLVGGQAYNEQFF.

This chain connects TRBV28 to TRBJ1-2, with D hard to call. CDR3 length equals 15 residues. Trimming took 7 bases from V and 2 from J, leaving 17 bases between them. CDR1 is MDHEN and CDR2 is SYDVKM in the germline V gene. The CDR3 nucleotides are TGTGCCAGCACCGAAGTGGGAGGTTACAACTATGGCTACACCTTC. Encoded protein: CASTEVGGYNYGYTF.

V is TRBV3-1 (or the pseudogene TRBV3-2) and J is TRBJ2-2; D not certain. Germline CDR1 LGHDT, CDR2 YNNKEL (reference sequence). The CDR3 runs to 14 residues. V shed 1 base and J shed 6 bases, with 9 bases lying between them. CDR3 bases: TGTGCCAGCAGCCAAGTCGCTAGGGCCGGGGAGCTGTTTTTT. This sequence encodes CASSQVARAGELFF.